A single sample is the source of the 15 T cell receptor beta chains below, sequenced in a study of beta chain features in type 1 diabetes. Study findings and constraints: In all four CD4+ subsets, TCRB CDR3 length was significantly, moderately reduced in type 1 diabetes.

What was sequenced were expressed TCRB transcripts, since all of the isolated RNA had been reverse transcribed. TCRdb keeps only in-frame clones here, not all; method: immunoSEQ multiplex PCR. This table has about 340,000 clones, approximately 9.7% appearing once. Antigen specificity for these receptors is unknown. Sequenced input: central memory CD4+ T cells from blood. Receptors originate from a man aged 25 to 40 with type 1 diabetes.

This clone was counted a few times. The V call is TRBV5-6, the J call TRBJ1-2; D is unclear. Trimming shortened V by 0 bases and J by 8 bases, and 8 bases separated the two germline ends. CDR3 length: 12 amino acids. Germline V gene data show CDR1 as SGHDT and CDR2 as YYEEEE. The DNA for the CDR3 is TGTGCCAGCAGCTTGGAGGCAGGAGGCTACACCTTC. Translation: CASSLEAGGYTF.

The CDR3: CASSPLAGPGTGELFF. CDR3 nucleotides: TGTGCCAGCAGTCCCTTAGCGGGGCCGGGCACCGGGGAGCTGTTTTTT. J is TRBJ2-2 and V is TRBV2; 8 nucleotides agree with TRBD2. V lost 5 bases, J lost 4 bases, and 9 bases stayed unmatched. The V gene's germline CDR1 is SNHLY and CDR2 FYNNEI. This CDR3 comprises 16 residues.

Only a few counts were recorded for this clone. Other DNA variants within this sample encode the same CDR3. The chain couples TRBV30 to TRBJ1-5; 8 bases agree with TRBD1. The junction had 0 bases not matched to a gene; V was cut back by 1 base and J by 4 bases. CDR3 length equals 13 residues. Per the germline V gene, CDR1 is GTSNPN and CDR2 is SVGIG (reference sequence). The CDR3 nucleotides read TGTGCCTGGAGTGGGACAGGGAATCAGCCCCAGCATTTT. It is translated as CAWSGTGNQPQHF.

This clone was observed at least ten times. This sample also contains other DNA sequences that code for the same CDR3. CDR3 sequence: CASSLWVRQHTGELFF. CDR3 nucleotide sequence: TGTGCCAGCAGCTTATGGGTTCGGCAACACACCGGGGAGCTGTTTTTT. The chain employs TRBV7-2 and TRBJ2-2; D gene unclear. This CDR3 is 16 amino acids long. The V end lost 2 bases, the J end lost 3 bases, and 13 bases lay between the germline ends. The germline CDR1 and CDR2 sequences are SGHTA and FQGNSA.

This clone was counted at least ten times. This chain uses TRBV7-2 with TRBJ2-5, with 13 bases lining up with TRBD2. The V gene end was trimmed by 5 bases and the J gene end by 1 base; junction bases not matched to a gene: 10. CDR3 length: 18 amino acids. CDR1 is SGHTA and CDR2 is FQGNSA in the germline V gene. The CDR3 region has the DNA TGTGCCAGCAGCATAGGACTAGCGGGGGCGCCGAGCCAAGAGACCCAGTACTTC. Its translation: CASSIGLAGAPSQETQYF.

The rearrangement links TRBV19 to TRBJ2-7; TRBD1 matches 10 bases. The V gene end was trimmed by 1 base and the J gene end by 3 bases; junction bases not matched to a gene: 6. CDR3 size: 16 residues. Germline V gene lookup returns CDR1 LNHDA and CDR2 SQIVND (reference sequence). The CDR3 here is CASSIAGTGAVYEQYF. CDR3 nucleotides: TGTGCCAGTAGTATAGCGGGGACAGGGGCAGTCTACGAGCAGTACTTC.

The chain has TRBV10-2 and TRBJ2-1; D gene uncertain. Trimming took 4 bases from V and 6 from J, leaving 13 bases between them. Germline V gene lookup returns CDR1 WSHSY and CDR2 SAAADI. The CDR3 covers 14 residues. This CDR3 reads CASSAYASSNEQFF. CDR3 sequence (DNA): TGCGCCAGCAGTGCGTATGCCAGCTCCAATGAGCAGTTCTTC.

This chain connects TRBV28 to TRBJ2-1; D is ambiguous. The germline gives CDR1 MDHEN, CDR2 SYDVKM. V gave up 2 bases and J gave up 10 bases, with 9 bases separating them. This CDR3 has 12 amino acids. The CDR3 spells CASSLTRREQFF. In DNA, the CDR3 is TGTGCCAGCAGTTTAACTCGACGCGAGCAGTTCTTC.

The V and J genes are TRBV18 and TRBJ1-2, with 10 bases matching TRBD1. Germline trimming cut 4 bases from V and 4 bases from J; bases unmatched to any gene: 6. The CDR3 contains 15 residues. The V gene's germline CDR1 is KGHSH and CDR2 LQKENI. The CDR3 sequence: CASSLTGGESYGYTF. CDR3 nucleotide sequence: TGTGCCAGCTCACTGACAGGGGGCGAGAGCTATGGCTACACCTTC. The complete variable domain, with remaining parts taken from reference TRBV18 and TRBJ1-2, reads NAGVMQNPRHLVRRRGQEARLRCSPMKGHSHVYWYRQLPEEGLKFMVYLQKENIIDESGMPKERFSAEFPKEGPSILRIQQVVRGDSAAYFCASSLTGGESYGYTFGSGTRLTVV.

This sequence joins TRBV20-1 and TRBJ1-1; D call uncertain. Trimming removed 1 base from V and 3 bases from J, with 3 bases in between. The CDR3 covers 11 residues. Germline-derived CDR1 and CDR2 are DFQATT and SNEGSKA (reference sequence). This CDR3 is CSARAYTEAFF. As DNA, the CDR3 is TGCAGTGCTAGAGCCTACACTGAAGCTTTCTTT.

The gene calls are TRBV11-2 and TRBJ2-7; D not resolved. Trimming left V 1 base short and J 4 bases short, with 11 bases between. CDR3 length: 14 residues. Germline V gene data show CDR1 as SGHAT and CDR2 as FQNNGV. The CDR3 DNA follows: TGTGCCAGCAGCTTAGCTAGTTTAGTGTACGAGCAGTACTTC. Translated: CASSLASLVYEQYF.

J is TRBJ1-1 and V is TRBV29-1; weak D call: TRBD1 (5 bases). This CDR3 has 13 residues. V dropped 7 bases and J dropped 1 base, with 13 bases sitting between them. The germline V gene encodes CDR1 SQVTM and CDR2 ANQGSEA. The CDR3 spells CSADTATNTEAFF. Here the CDR3 DNA reads TGCAGCGCGGACACGGCCACGAACACTGAAGCTTTCTTT.

The V call is TRBV25-1, the J call TRBJ2-3; possibly TRBD1 for D (5 bases). The germline gives CDR1 MGHDK, CDR2 SYGVNS. This CDR3 contains 15 residues. V was pared by 5 bases and J by 0 bases, with 12 bases between. The CDR3 region is CASSIDSTSTDTQYF. The CDR3 nucleotides are TGTGCCAGCAGTATCGACAGTACTAGCACAGATACGCAGTATTTT.

This chain uses TRBV5-1 with TRBJ2-1, with 13 nucleotides matching TRBD2. The CDR3 spans 16 residues. The germline gives CDR1 SGHRS, CDR2 YFSETQ. V trimming: 4 bases; J trimming: 9 bases; junction bases outside the gene matches: 10. This CDR3 is CASSTTLAGGPGEQFF. CDR3 DNA: TGCGCCAGCAGCACCACACTAGCGGGGGGGCCGGGTGAGCAGTTCTTC.

The rearrangement links TRBV7-2 to TRBJ2-3; D is perhaps TRBD1 or TRBD2 (6 bases each). Per the germline V gene, CDR1 is SGHTA and CDR2 is FQGNSA. V lost 2 bases and J lost 2, with 8 bases in between. The length of the CDR3 is 14 residues. The CDR3 DNA reads TGTGCCAGCAGCTTATCGGGGGCCACAGATACGCAGTATTTT. This encodes CASSLSGATDTQYF.